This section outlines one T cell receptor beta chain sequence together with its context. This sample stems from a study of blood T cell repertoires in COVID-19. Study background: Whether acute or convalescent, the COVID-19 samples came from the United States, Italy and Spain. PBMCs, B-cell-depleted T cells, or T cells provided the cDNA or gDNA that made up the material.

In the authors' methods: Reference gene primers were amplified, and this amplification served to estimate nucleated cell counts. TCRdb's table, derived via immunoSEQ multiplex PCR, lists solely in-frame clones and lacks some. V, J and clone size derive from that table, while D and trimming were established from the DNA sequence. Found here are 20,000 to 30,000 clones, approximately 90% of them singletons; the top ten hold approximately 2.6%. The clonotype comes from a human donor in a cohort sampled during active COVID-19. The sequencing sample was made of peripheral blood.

CDR3 DNA sequence: TGTGCCAGCAGACCCCGGTCCTACAATGAGCAGTTCTTC. Translated, it gives CASRPRSYNEQFF. V gene TRBV28 combines with J gene TRBJ2-1; D gene unclear. Germline lookup yields CDR1 MDHEN and CDR2 SYDVKM. V was trimmed by 6 bases and J by 1 base, leaving 7 bases between them. The length of the CDR3 is 13 residues.